A selection of T cell receptor beta chains follows, all from one sample in a study of graft-versus-host responses after intestinal transplantation. Assay used: immunoSEQ multiplex PCR; TCRdb lists only in-frame clones, some missing. The data contain approximately 60,000 clones, approximately 90% of them singletons. This material consisted of PBMCs, taken 26 days after transplant. These receptors were obtained from a human patient who received an intestinal transplant, so some T cells may come from the graft donor. The CDR3 runs from the conserved cysteine through the conserved F or W. The D gene is left open where the match is weak. Not all rows give a size; the values are once, few, many and, for expanded clones, a class.

j_call: TRBJ1-1
v_call: TRBV5-8
clone_size: .
d_call: .
cdr3_aa: CASSLDYGEAGATEAFF
cdr3_nt: TGTGCCAGCAGCTTGGATTACGGGGAGGCGGGAGCCACTGAAGCTTTCTTT

j_call: TRBJ2-1
v_call: TRBV9
clone_size: .
d_call: TRBD1
cdr3_aa: CASSSGQGAPYNEQFF
cdr3_nt: TGTGCCAGCAGCTCCGGACAGGGGGCACCCTACAATGAGCAGTTCTTC

j_call: TRBJ1-6
v_call: TRBV9
clone_size: .
d_call: .
cdr3_aa: CASSVGVGDYNSPLHF
cdr3_nt: TGTGCCAGCAGCGTAGGTGTAGGGGACTATAATTCACCCCTCCACTTT

j_call: TRBJ1-4
v_call: TRBV28
clone_size: .
d_call: TRBD1
cdr3_aa: CASSLLGGGEKLFF
cdr3_nt: TGTGCCAGCAGTTTATTAGGGGGCGGGGAAAAACTGTTTTTT

j_call: TRBJ2-1
v_call: TRBV4-1
clone_size: once
d_call: TRBD2
cdr3_aa: CASSQEPARLAGGRSEQFF
cdr3_nt: TGCGCCAGCAGCCAAGAGCCGGCCCGCTTAGCGGGGGGGCGCAGTGAGCAGTTCTTC

j_call: TRBJ2-2
v_call: TRBV28
clone_size: .
d_call: TRBD2
cdr3_aa: CASSRLAGAQNTGELFF
cdr3_nt: TGTGCCAGCAGCAGACTAGCGGGGGCGCAGAACACCGGGGAGCTGTTTTTT

j_call: TRBJ2-7
v_call: TRBV4-1
clone_size: .
d_call: .
cdr3_aa: CASSQDIRGAEQYF
cdr3_nt: TGCGCCAGCAGCCAAGATATACGAGGAGCCGAGCAGTACTTC

j_call: TRBJ2-2
v_call: TRBV2
clone_size: .
d_call: TRBD1
cdr3_aa: CASSAETGGTGELFF
cdr3_nt: TGTGCCAGCAGTGCGGAGACAGGGGGCACCGGGGAGCTGTTTTTT

j_call: TRBJ1-4
v_call: TRBV5-6
clone_size: .
d_call: .
cdr3_aa: CASSSYNEKLFF
cdr3_nt: TGTGCCAGCAGCTCGTATAATGAAAAACTGTTTTTT

j_call: TRBJ2-3
v_call: TRBV6-4
clone_size: .
d_call: TRBD1
cdr3_aa: CASSADRGDTQYF
cdr3_nt: TGTGCCAGCAGTGCAGACAGGGGGGATACGCAGTATTTT

j_call: TRBJ2-1
v_call: TRBV19
clone_size: .
d_call: .
cdr3_aa: CASSKGLDEQFF
cdr3_nt: TGTGCCAGTAGTAAGGGACTGGATGAGCAGTTCTTC

j_call: TRBJ1-6
v_call: TRBV6-4
clone_size: .
d_call: .
cdr3_aa: CASSTDPSGSPLHF
cdr3_nt: TGTGCCAGCAGTACTGACCCCTCAGGTTCACCCCTCCACTTT

j_call: TRBJ2-5
v_call: TRBV5-4
clone_size: .
d_call: .
cdr3_aa: CASSLALGFQETQYF
cdr3_nt: TGTGCCAGCAGCTTGGCCTTGGGCTTCCAAGAGACCCAGTACTTC

j_call: TRBJ2-2
v_call: TRBV7-6
clone_size: .
d_call: .
cdr3_aa: CASSTRLHTGELFF
cdr3_nt: TGTGCCAGCAGCACAAGACTACACACCGGGGAGCTGTTTTTT

j_call: TRBJ2-2
v_call: TRBV7-6
clone_size: .
d_call: .
cdr3_aa: CASSFSTGELFF
cdr3_nt: TGTGCCAGCAGCTTTAGCACCGGGGAGCTGTTTTTT

j_call: TRBJ2-3
v_call: TRBV27
clone_size: .
d_call: TRBD1
cdr3_aa: CASRGQPRTDTQYF
cdr3_nt: TGTGCCAGCAGGGGACAGCCTCGCACAGATACGCAGTATTTT

j_call: TRBJ1-1
v_call: TRBV19
clone_size: .
d_call: .
cdr3_aa: CASREGYTEAFF
cdr3_nt: TGTGCCAGTAGGGAGGGATACACTGAAGCTTTCTTT

j_call: TRBJ2-3
v_call: TRBV7-2
clone_size: .
d_call: TRBD1
cdr3_aa: CASSLVGAGGSPTDTQYF
cdr3_nt: TGTGCCAGCAGCTTAGTAGGGGCAGGGGGTAGCCCCACAGATACGCAGTATTTT

j_call: TRBJ2-3
v_call: TRBV5-4
clone_size: .
d_call: .
cdr3_aa: CASSFRASTGDTQYF
cdr3_nt: TGTGCCAGCAGCTTTAGGGCTAGCACTGGAGATACGCAGTATTTT

j_call: TRBJ2-5
v_call: TRBV14
clone_size: .
d_call: .
cdr3_aa: CASSQVQGYPETQYF
cdr3_nt: TGTGCCAGCAGCCAAGTGCAGGGGTACCCAGAGACCCAGTACTTC

j_call: TRBJ1-2
v_call: TRBV5-1
clone_size: .
d_call: .
cdr3_aa: CASSFGTTGPGGYGYTF
cdr3_nt: TGCGCCAGCAGCTTCGGGACTACAGGGCCTGGGGGCTATGGCTACACCTTC

j_call: TRBJ2-3
v_call: TRBV27
clone_size: .
d_call: .
cdr3_aa: CASSLSRTDTQYF
cdr3_nt: TGTGCCAGCAGTTTAAGTAGAACAGATACGCAGTATTTT

j_call: TRBJ2-7
v_call: TRBV6-1
clone_size: once
d_call: .
cdr3_aa: CASRGGSRYEQYF
cdr3_nt: TGTGCCAGCAGAGGCGGCAGTAGATACGAGCAGTACTTC

j_call: TRBJ2-7
v_call: TRBV19
clone_size: .
d_call: .
cdr3_aa: CASSITGNSRDITYEQYF
cdr3_nt: TGTGCCAGTAGTATCACAGGGAACTCCCGGGACATAACCTACGAGCAGTACTTC

j_call: TRBJ2-1
v_call: TRBV27
clone_size: .
d_call: .
cdr3_aa: CASGYSRNNEQFF
cdr3_nt: TGTGCCAGCGGCTACTCTAGGAACAATGAGCAGTTCTTC

j_call: TRBJ1-2
v_call: TRBV19
clone_size: .
d_call: TRBD1
cdr3_aa: CASSRQGKYGYTF
cdr3_nt: TGTGCCAGTAGCCGACAGGGGAAGTACGGCTACACCTTC

j_call: TRBJ1-2
v_call: TRBV29-1
clone_size: .
d_call: .
cdr3_aa: CSVEQGGITYGYTF
cdr3_nt: TGCAGCGTTGAACAGGGAGGTATAACTTATGGCTACACCTTC

j_call: TRBJ1-4
v_call: TRBV5-1
clone_size: .
d_call: TRBD1
cdr3_aa: CASSLDLDRGDEKLFF
cdr3_nt: TGCGCCAGCAGCTTGGATCTGGACAGGGGTGATGAAAAACTGTTTTTT

j_call: TRBJ1-1
v_call: TRBV10-1
clone_size: .
d_call: .
cdr3_aa: CASSYSGNTEAFF
cdr3_nt: TGCGCCAGCAGTTACAGCGGGAACACTGAAGCTTTCTTT

j_call: TRBJ2-3
v_call: TRBV27
clone_size: .
d_call: .
cdr3_aa: CASTGLDTQYF
cdr3_nt: TGTGCCAGCACCGGTTTAGATACGCAGTATTTT

j_call: TRBJ2-7
v_call: TRBV4-1
clone_size: .
d_call: .
cdr3_aa: CASSQLQGNYEQYF
cdr3_nt: TGCGCCAGCAGCCAATTGCAGGGTAACTACGAGCAGTACTTC

j_call: TRBJ2-2
v_call: TRBV19
clone_size: .
d_call: .
cdr3_aa: CAIRTTNTGELFF
cdr3_nt: TGTGCCATCCGGACAACGAACACCGGGGAGCTGTTTTTT

j_call: TRBJ2-5
v_call: TRBV6-6
clone_size: .
d_call: .
cdr3_aa: CASSYTDSPTQETQYF
cdr3_nt: TGTGCCAGCAGTTACACGGACAGCCCGACCCAAGAGACCCAGTACTTC

j_call: TRBJ2-7
v_call: TRBV19
clone_size: .
d_call: .
cdr3_aa: CASSSGQSWNEQYF
cdr3_nt: TGTGCCAGTAGTTCAGGACAGTCCTGGAACGAGCAGTACTTC

j_call: TRBJ1-2
v_call: TRBV4-2
clone_size: .
d_call: TRBD1
cdr3_aa: CASTPGGQAGYGYTF
cdr3_nt: TGTGCCAGCACGCCGGGGGGACAGGCGGGCTATGGCTACACCTTC

j_call: TRBJ2-2
v_call: TRBV11-2
clone_size: .
d_call: TRBD2
cdr3_aa: CASSLPRGAGELFF
cdr3_nt: TGTGCCAGCAGCTTACCCCGGGGGGCCGGGGAGCTGTTTTTT

j_call: TRBJ2-7
v_call: TRBV27
clone_size: .
d_call: TRBD1
cdr3_aa: CASSPTGVTYEQYF
cdr3_nt: TGTGCCAGCAGTCCGACAGGGGTAACCTACGAGCAGTACTTC

j_call: TRBJ1-6
v_call: TRBV19
clone_size: .
d_call: .
cdr3_aa: CASSMGSGMNSPLHF
cdr3_nt: TGTGCCAGTAGTATGGGTTCAGGGATGAATTCACCCCTCCACTTT

j_call: TRBJ2-7
v_call: TRBV18
clone_size: .
d_call: TRBD2
cdr3_aa: CASSPLTSGIVGGYEQYF
cdr3_nt: TGTGCCAGCTCACCCCTGACTAGCGGGATAGTGGGTGGTTACGAGCAGTACTTC

j_call: TRBJ2-5
v_call: TRBV11-2
clone_size: .
d_call: .
cdr3_aa: CASYGQRETQYF
cdr3_nt: TGTGCCAGTTATGGACAGAGGGAGACCCAGTACTTC

j_call: TRBJ1-5
v_call: TRBV27
clone_size: .
d_call: .
cdr3_aa: CASSFSGSNQPQHF
cdr3_nt: TGTGCCAGCAGTTTCTCCGGTAGCAATCAGCCCCAGCATTTT

j_call: TRBJ2-3
v_call: TRBV4-3
clone_size: .
d_call: TRBD1
cdr3_aa: CASSENDRANTDTQYF
cdr3_nt: TGCGCCAGCAGCGAGAATGACAGGGCTAACACAGATACGCAGTATTTT

j_call: TRBJ1-2
v_call: TRBV6-5
clone_size: .
d_call: .
cdr3_aa: CASSYLTEDPYGYTF
cdr3_nt: TGTGCCAGCAGTTACCTTACGGAGGATCCGTATGGCTACACCTTC

j_call: TRBJ2-3
v_call: TRBV7-2
clone_size: .
d_call: .
cdr3_aa: CASSLGGADTQYF
cdr3_nt: TGTGCCAGCAGCTTAGGGGGGGCAGATACGCAGTATTTT

j_call: TRBJ1-1
v_call: TRBV2
clone_size: .
d_call: .
cdr3_aa: CASSEEVQNTEAFF
cdr3_nt: TGTGCCAGCAGTGAAGAAGTACAGAACACTGAAGCTTTCTTT

j_call: TRBJ2-3
v_call: TRBV9
clone_size: .
d_call: TRBD1
cdr3_aa: CASSVRTGFADTQYF
cdr3_nt: TGTGCCAGCAGCGTCCGGACAGGTTTCGCAGATACGCAGTATTTT

j_call: TRBJ2-1
v_call: TRBV19
clone_size: .
d_call: TRBD2
cdr3_aa: CASTSGYNEQFF
cdr3_nt: TGTGCCAGTACTAGCGGTTACAATGAGCAGTTCTTC

j_call: TRBJ2-1
v_call: TRBV5-6
clone_size: once
d_call: TRBD1
cdr3_aa: CASSLAGTGGTYNEQFF
cdr3_nt: TGTGCCAGCAGCTTGGCCGGGACAGGGGGGACCTACAATGAGCAGTTCTTC

j_call: TRBJ2-5
v_call: TRBV28
clone_size: .
d_call: .
cdr3_aa: CASSLEGGETQYF
cdr3_nt: TGTGCCAGCAGTTTAGAAGGGGGAGAGACCCAGTACTTC

j_call: TRBJ1-1
v_call: TRBV6-5
clone_size: .
d_call: .
cdr3_aa: CASSTSRGIKAEAFF
cdr3_nt: TGTGCCAGCAGTACTTCTCGGGGAATTAAGGCTGAAGCTTTCTTT

j_call: TRBJ1-6
v_call: TRBV27
clone_size: .
d_call: TRBD1
cdr3_aa: CASRLDRVNSPLHF
cdr3_nt: TGTGCCAGCAGACTCGACAGGGTAAATTCACCCCTCCACTTT

j_call: TRBJ2-7
v_call: TRBV5-6
clone_size: .
d_call: .
cdr3_aa: CASSSMGGVYEQYF
cdr3_nt: TGTGCCAGCAGCTCAATGGGGGGAGTCTACGAGCAGTACTTC

j_call: TRBJ2-7
v_call: TRBV30
clone_size: .
d_call: .
cdr3_aa: CAWGLRLDYGQYF
cdr3_nt: TGTGCCTGGGGCTTGCGACTCGACTACGGGCAGTACTTC

j_call: TRBJ2-3
v_call: TRBV6-4
clone_size: few
d_call: TRBD1
cdr3_aa: CASSDSQGADTQYF
cdr3_nt: TGTGCCAGCAGTGACTCACAGGGGGCAGATACGCAGTATTTT

j_call: TRBJ2-5
v_call: TRBV9
clone_size: .
d_call: TRBD2
cdr3_aa: CASSSHGGLAGRDQETQYF
cdr3_nt: TGTGCCAGCAGCTCCCACGGTGGGCTAGCGGGACGGGACCAAGAGACCCAGTACTTC